The 11 T cell receptor beta chains listed next were all sequenced from one sample in a study of blood T cells in healthy people across ages. Combining a sample-barcoded 5' primer with a J-beta primer mix, a second PCR ran for roughly 7 to 12 cycles. TCRdb recomputed calls from the 5' RACE reads with MiXCR, one row per CDR3 protein. The sample shows fewer than 800,000 distinct CDR3 sequences, just under 25% of them seen only once. A further study also used this sample, focusing on T cells of mothers and their children.

The sequenced sample consisted of blood. These receptors all stem from a boy younger than 18 in good health.

This clonotype was observed many times. The chain joins TRBV20-1 to TRBJ2-5; 11 bases line up with TRBD2. In germline, CDR1 is DFQATT, CDR2 SNEGSKA (reference sequence). CDR3 length equals 12 residues. The CDR3 sequence: CSAGTSGETQYF. The CDR3 bases are TGCAGCGCCGGGACTAGCGGAGAGACCCAGTACTTC.

The chain uses TRBV7-2 and TRBJ2-5; D might be TRBD1 (6 bases). With 5 bases removed from V and 9 bases from J, the gap between germline ends came to 22 bases. Germline assignment: CDR1 SGHTA and CDR2 FQGNSA. This CDR3 has 15 amino acids. The CDR3 loop reads CASSLTGTLPGAQYF. The CDR3 DNA reads as TGTGCCAGCAGCCTAACCGGGACGCTACCAGGGGCCCAGTACTTC. Full variable domain (missing parts from reference TRBV7-2 and TRBJ2-5): GAGVSQSPSNKVTEKGKDVELRCDPISGHTALYWYRQSLGQGLEFLIYFQGNSAPDKSGLPSDRFSAERTGGSVSTLTIQRTQQEDSAVYLCASSLTGTLPGAQYFGPGTRLLVL.

The chain uses TRBV7-9 and TRBJ1-4; D unclear. From germline, CDR1 is SEHNR and CDR2 FQNEAQ (reference sequence). This CDR3 has 13 residues. V was cut by 5 bases and J by 5 bases, with 9 bases left in between. The CDR3 nucleotides are TGTGCCAGCAGCCAACACCCCAATGAAAAACTGTTTTTT. As protein: CASSQHPNEKLFF.

The rearrangement joins TRBV20-1 to TRBJ1-5; perhaps TRBD1 as D (6 bases). The CDR3 is made up of 13 amino acids. Germline CDR1 DFQATT, CDR2 SNEGSKA (reference sequence). With 0 bases removed from V and 7 bases from J, the gap between germline ends came to 10 bases. CDR3 in DNA: TGCAGTGCTAGAGAGTTGGACAGACAGCCCCAGCATTTT. It translates to CSARELDRQPQHF.

This clonotype was picked up a small number of times. The genes are TRBV7-2 and TRBJ2-1; the D gene is possibly TRBD1 (5 bases). V was shortened by 7 bases and J by 4 bases, with 17 bases between the two germline ends. The CDR3 loop spans 15 amino acids. From germline, CDR1 is SGHTA and CDR2 FQGNSA. The DNA for the CDR3 is TGTGCCAGCACCCGAGGTGGGGCTACTTACAATGAGCAGTTCTTC. Protein sequence: CASTRGGATYNEQFF. Using reference TRBV7-2 and TRBJ2-1 for the parts outside the CDR3, the full variable domain is GAGVSQSPSNKVTEKGKDVELRCDPISGHTALYWYRQSLGQGLEFLIYFQGNSAPDKSGLPSDRFSAERTGGSVSTLTIQRTQQEDSAVYLCASTRGGATYNEQFFGPGTRLTVL.

This clonotype was seen a few times. The rearrangement joins TRBV7-3 to TRBJ2-3; 11 nucleotides agree with TRBD1. CDR3 length: 17 amino acids. CDR1 and CDR2 (germline): SGHTA, FQGTGA. V lost 6 bases, J lost 3 bases, and 11 bases stayed unmatched. CDR3 protein: CASSRTGGAFLTDTQYF. Here the CDR3 DNA reads TGTGCCAGCAGTCGGACAGGGGGCGCATTTCTTACAGATACGCAGTATTTT.

This clonotype has only a few counts. V usage is TRBV5-1 and J usage is TRBJ2-2, with D possibly TRBD1 on 6 matching bases. Trimming stripped 1 base from V and 2 bases from J, with 9 bases between. The CDR3 extends over 15 amino acids. In germline, CDR1 is SGHRS, CDR2 YFSETQ. In nucleotides, the CDR3 is TGCGCCAGCAGCTTGCCCAGGGGAAACACCGGGGAGCTGTTTTTT. Protein: CASSLPRGNTGELFF.

J is TRBJ2-7 and V is TRBV5-5, with D hard to call. Trimming removed 0 bases at V and 0 bases at J, with 10 bases between. CDR3 length equals 15 residues. Germline V CDR1 and CDR2: SGHKS, YYEKEE (reference sequence). The CDR3 spells CASSLGIHHSYEQYF. The CDR3 region has the DNA TGTGCCAGCAGCTTGGGAATACACCACTCCTACGAGCAGTACTTC.

This clonotype was counted a few times. The J gene is TRBJ2-6, the V gene TRBV6-5; D call uncertain. The CDR3 loop spans 15 amino acids. CDR1 and CDR2 from the germline V gene are MNHEY and SVGAGI. The germline V and J ends were trimmed by 4 bases and 0 bases, with 7 bases remaining between them. The CDR3 nucleotides are TGTGCCAGCAGTTTTAGACGCTCTGGGGCCAACGTCCTGACTTTC. Amino acid sequence: CASSFRRSGANVLTF.

V gene TRBV7-3 combines with J gene TRBJ1-2, with 7 bases identical to TRBD1. V lost 3 bases, J lost 4 bases, and 5 bases stayed unmatched. The CDR3 consists of 14 residues. Germline V CDR1 and CDR2: SGHTA, FQGTGA. The CDR3 nucleotides read TGTGCCAGCAGCTTGGACAGGTGGGGCTATGGCTACACCTTC. It yields the protein CASSLDRWGYGYTF.

The rearrangement joins TRBV20-1 to TRBJ2-7; a possible D gene is TRBD1 (8 bases). V shed 5 bases and J shed 1 base, with 15 bases lying between them. The CDR3 consists of 14 residues. In germline, CDR1 is DFQATT, CDR2 SNEGSKA (reference sequence). CDR3 DNA: TGCAGTGCTGCTACAGGGGGGGTGTCCTACGAGCAGTACTTC. Protein product: CSAATGGVSYEQYF.